The sequence of this T cell receptor (beta chain) was determined in a study of monozygotic twins with cystic fibrosis. Clones were read by immunoSEQ multiplex PCR, and TCRdb kept only the in-frame ones, dropping some. The sample has approximately 13,000 clones; 85% to 95% are singletons. Trimming took off 0 bases at V and 1 base at J, with 7 bases between the two ends. The CDR3 covers 14 residues. The clonotype was recovered from a girl aged 2-10 years with cystic fibrosis. The sequenced sample was blood. V usage is TRBV23-1 and J usage is TRBJ2-7; D is undetermined. TRBV23-1 is placed among ORFs of uncertain function. The CDR3 spells CASSQSATSYEQYF. Here the CDR3 DNA reads TGCGCCAGCAGTCAATCGGCCACATCCTACGAGCAGTACTTC.